This T cell receptor (beta chain) was found in a study of T-cell reconstitution after alpha-beta-depleted transplantation in children. Study results and limitations: After transplant, at about two months, alpha-beta T cells were reportedly derived from several hundred expanded graft clones. Diversity and T-cell counts at one year after transplant derived mostly from new T cells.

V lost 6 bases, J lost 5 bases, and 14 bases lay in between. This CDR3 comprises 13 residues. Per the germline V gene, CDR1 is SEHNR and CDR2 is FQNEAQ (reference sequence). TCRbeta library preparation incorporated unique molecular identifiers. TCRdb fed the PCR reads into MiXCR, producing one record per CDR3 protein. The sample holds around 30,000 distinct CDR3 sequences, about 6.7% seen once. This clonotype appeared many times. Its antigen remains unknown. Sequences were derived from peripheral blood, sampled 60 days after TCRalphabeta/CD19-depleted stem cell transplant. This sequence originates from a child younger than two who had a stem cell transplant for acute myeloid leukemia, so the T cells may come from the graft donor. The V and J genes are TRBV7-9 and TRBJ2-7; D is perhaps TRBD1 or TRBD2 (6 bases each). In DNA form, the CDR3 reads TGTGCCAGCAGGGGGGGCAGGAAACACGAGCAGTACTTC. It translates to CASRGGRKHEQYF.